Shown below are 13 T cell receptor beta chains from a single sample sequenced in a study of siplizumab effects on memory and regulatory T cells. Clones were read by immunoSEQ multiplex PCR, and TCRdb kept only the in-frame ones, dropping some. The profile shows tens of thousands of clones, approximately 93% of them singletons. Sequencing was performed on CD8+ T cells sorted from blood. The source is a human donor in good health.

The V call is TRBV25-1, the J call TRBJ2-1, with a tentative D call TRBD2 (6 bases). V shed 11 bases and J shed 1 base, with 12 bases lying between them. Germline values: CDR1 MGHDK, CDR2 SYGVNS. This CDR3 has 13 amino acids. CDR3 sequence (DNA): TGTGCCGTCAGGAGGGGTTCCTACAATGAGCAGTTCTTC. Translating it yields CAVRRGSYNEQFF.

V is TRBV6-1 and J is TRBJ2-3; 7 bases map to TRBD1. The germline CDR1 and CDR2 sequences are MNHNS and SASEGT. The CDR3 is 14 amino acids. V dropped 6 bases and J dropped 1; count of bases not matched to a gene: 4. CDR3 DNA: TGTGCCAGCAGAGACGGACAGGGCACAGATACGCAGTATTTT. Translated: CASRDGQGTDTQYF.

Here the CDR3 reads CASSSEAGREKLFF. The CDR3 nucleotides read TGTGCCAGCAGCAGCGAGGCAGGGCGAGAAAAACTGTTTTTT. The chain employs TRBV9 and TRBJ1-4; a possible D gene is TRBD1 (5 bases). This CDR3 is 14 amino acids long. Germline CDR1 reads SGDLS; CDR2 reads YYNGEE. Trimming stripped 4 bases from V and 8 bases from J, with 15 bases between. Using reference TRBV9 and TRBJ1-4 for the parts outside the CDR3, the full variable domain is DSGVTQTPKHLITATGQRVTLRCSPRSGDLSVYWYQQSLDQGLQFLIQYYNGEERAKGNILERFSAQQFPDLHSELNLSSLELGDSALYFCASSSEAGREKLFFGSGTQLSVL.

This clone was found once. The CDR3 DNA sequence: TGTGCCTGGAGTGCGGGGACTAGCGGGGTCACAGATACGCAGTATTTT. It translates to CAWSAGTSGVTDTQYF. V usage is TRBV30 and J usage is TRBJ2-3; 13 bases map to TRBD2. Per germline, CDR1 GTSNPN and CDR2 SVGIG (reference sequence). Germline trimming cut 1 base from V and 2 bases from J; bases unmatched to any gene: 3. The CDR3 has 16 residues.

This chain joins TRBV7-8 and TRBJ1-4; 9 nucleotides match TRBD1. This CDR3 is 17 amino acids long. Trimming at V came to 1 base and at J to 4 bases, leaving 7 bases not matched to a gene. CDR1 is SGHVS, CDR2 FQNEAQ, per germline. The CDR3: CASSLGTGDMLNEKLFF. CDR3 in DNA: TGTGCCAGCAGCTTAGGGACAGGGGACATGCTTAATGAAAAACTGTTTTTT.

The rearrangement uses TRBV30 and TRBJ1-5, with a tentative D call TRBD1 (6 bases). V was cut by 5 bases and J by 0 bases, with 8 bases left in between. CDR3 length: 13 residues. Per germline, CDR1 GTSNPN and CDR2 SVGIG (reference sequence). CDR3 nucleotides: TGTGCCTGGGGACAGTATAGCAATCAGCCCCAGCATTTT. This translates into CAWGQYSNQPQHF.

The chain carries TRBV7-9 and TRBJ2-3; 7 positions match TRBD1. Per germline, CDR1 SEHNR and CDR2 FQNEAQ (reference sequence). Trimming at V came to 5 bases and at J to 9 bases, leaving 5 bases not matched to a gene. CDR3 length: 12 amino acids. CDR3 nucleotide sequence: TGTGCCAGCAGCCTTGAACAGGGGACGCAGTATTTT. Translated: CASSLEQGTQYF. The whole variable domain, remainder taken from reference TRBV7-9 and TRBJ2-3, is DTGVSQNPRHKITKRGQNVTFRCDPISEHNRLYWYRQTLGQGPEFLTYFQNEAQLEKSRLLSDRFSAERPKGSFSTLEIQRTEQGDSAMYLCASSLEQGTQYFGPGTRLTVL.

This chain uses TRBV6-1 with TRBJ2-5; 8 bases fit TRBD1. V was clipped by 0 bases and J by 11 bases; unmatched bases: 11. Looked up from germline, CDR1 is MNHNS and CDR2 is SASEGT. There are 15 residues in the CDR3. The CDR3 DNA reads TGTGCCAGCAGTGAAGCGAATAGCAGGGGGCTAGAGCAGTACTTC. Translation: CASSEANSRGLEQYF.

V gene TRBV7-8 combines with J gene TRBJ1-3; a possible D gene is TRBD1 (6 bases). The CDR3 is made up of 17 amino acids. Trimming removed 1 base from V and 2 bases from J, with 15 bases in between. In germline, CDR1 is SGHVS, CDR2 FQNEAQ. CDR3 DNA: TGTGCCAGCAGCTTAGAGGGAGGGAGGGGGGCTGGAAACACCATATATTTT. This codes for CASSLEGGRGAGNTIYF. Together with reference TRBV7-8 and TRBJ1-3, the CDR3 gives the full variable domain: GAGVSQSPRYKVAKRGQDVALRCDPISGHVSLFWYQQALGQGPEFLTYFQNEAQLDKSGLPSDRFFAERPEGSVSTLKIQRTQQEDSAVYLCASSLEGGRGAGNTIYFGEGSWLTVV.

This chain joins TRBV6-1 and TRBJ1-5, with 11 bases lining up with TRBD1. CDR1 and CDR2 from the germline V gene are MNHNS and SASEGT. This CDR3 region has 16 residues. Germline trimming cut 1 base from V and 8 bases from J; bases unmatched to any gene: 7. The CDR3 DNA reads TGTGCCAGCAGTGAAGGGACAGGGGGCCCGAGGGAGCCCCAGCATTTT. Translation gives CASSEGTGGPREPQHF.

Sample share makes this clone large (0.1 to 1%). CDR3 DNA sequence: TGCGCCAGCAGCCAAGAATGGGGACGAGGGAGTAATTCACCCCTCCACTTT. Amino acid sequence: CASSQEWGRGSNSPLHF. The chain has TRBV4-1 and TRBJ1-6, with D possibly being TRBD1 (5 bases). Trimming removed 0 bases at V and 6 bases at J, with 15 bases between. The CDR3 is 17 amino acids. Germline V CDR1 and CDR2: MGHRA, YSYEKL.

The chain is built from TRBV19 and TRBJ1-2; D gene unclear. Trimming cost V 10 bases and J 4 bases, with 16 bases left between them. The germline V gene has CDR1 LNHDA and CDR2 SQIVND (reference sequence). This CDR3 comprises 13 residues. In DNA, the CDR3 is TGTGCCACCACCTTCAGAGAAGGCTATGGCTACACCTTC. Its protein product is CATTFREGYGYTF. Combining the CDR3 with reference TRBV19 and TRBJ1-2 gives the whole variable domain DGGITQSPKYLFRKEGQNVTLSCEQNLNHDAMYWYRQDPGQGLRLIYYSQIVNDFQKGDIAEGYSVSREKKESFPLTVTSAQKNPTAFYLCATTFREGYGYTFGSGTRLTVV.

CDR3 region: CASSLTGAGTGELFF. In DNA, the CDR3 is TGTGCCAGCAGCTTAACAGGGGCCGGCACCGGGGAGCTGTTTTTT. The J gene is TRBJ2-2, the V gene TRBV7-9; 7 nucleotides agree with TRBD1. The CDR3 totals 15 residues. The germline V gene encodes CDR1 SEHNR and CDR2 FQNEAQ (reference sequence). Losses at the gene ends were 2 bases for V and 4 bases for J; bases not matched to a gene: 4.